This T cell receptor beta chain is from a study of cytomegalovirus exposure and HLA in healthy donors. Primers: 60 Vbeta forward and 13 Jbeta reverse. Some clones are missing from TCRdb's copy, which holds only in-frame ones; the method was immunoSEQ multiplex PCR. This sample has roughly 280,000 clones; roughly 70% occur once, and the top ten carry 2% to 2.5%. The germline V and J ends were trimmed by 2 bases and 0 bases, with 11 bases remaining between them. Per the germline V gene, CDR1 is SGHRS and CDR2 is YFSETQ. This CDR3 region has 15 residues. The sequenced sample consisted of PBMCs. The clonotype comes from a female donor in good health and CMV-seronegative. The rearrangement links TRBV5-1 to TRBJ1-1, with unresolved D. In DNA, the CDR3 is TGCGCCAGCAGCTTCTCAGGAAACATGAACACTGAAGCTTTCTTT. It is translated as CASSFSGNMNTEAFF.